This T cell receptor beta chain was profiled in a study of blood T cell repertoires in COVID-19. Study background: Sources were T cells, B-cell-depleted T cells, or PBMCs; the material itself was cDNA or gDNA.

Grouping used clinical history reported by participants in a survey and questionnaire. Among Cohort 3 donors, those recovered had two negative PCRs, clearance, or symptom resolution. In the authors' workflow: Estimates of nucleated cell counts were drawn from the amplification of reference gene primers. The method was immunoSEQ multiplex PCR; TCRdb's version includes in-frame clones alone and lacks a portion of them. The V and J calls and clone size were taken over from that table, and D and trimming were inferred from the DNA. The profile shows 250,000 to 350,000 clones, roughly nine tenths of them singletons. Germline assignment: CDR1 MGHDK and CDR2 SYGVNS. This CDR3 comprises 15 residues. J was trimmed by 4 bases and V by 4 bases; bases with no gene match: 8.

This clonotype was sampled from a woman aged 50 to 60 who had recovered from COVID-19. The genes are TRBV25-1 and TRBJ1-2, with 8 positions matching TRBD1. The specimen sequenced was PBMCs or T cells enriched from blood (not recorded which). The CDR3 DNA reads as TGTGCCAGCAGTGCTGACAGGGGAGGCAGCTATGGCTACACCTTC. Translating it yields CASSADRGGSYGYTF.